Listed below are T cell receptor beta chains from one sample, sequenced in a study of blood T cell repertoires in COVID-19. Sequencing used immunoSEQ multiplex PCR; TCRdb keeps in-frame clones, though not all of them. The repertoire has 300,000 or so clones, 80% to 90% of them found once; the top ten carry less than 1.6%. Sequenced material: peripheral blood. These receptors came from a woman in her thirties or forties who had recovered from COVID-19. CDR3s include the opening cysteine and the closing phenylalanine or tryptophan. The D gene is left open where the match is weak. Clone size, where shown, is once, few, many, or a class for clones that have expanded.

d_call	v_call	clone_size	j_call	cdr3_aa	cdr3_nt
TRBD1	TRBV9	NA	TRBJ2-2	CASTRQGNTGELFF	TGTGCCAGCACCCGACAGGGCAACACCGGGGAGCTGTTTTTT
TRBD1	TRBV10-3	once	TRBJ1-2	CAISELGQALGNYGYTF	TGTGCCATCAGTGAGCTGGGACAGGCCCTGGGTAACTATGGCTACACCTTC
TRBD1	TRBV5-4	NA	TRBJ2-5	CASSIPTGTEETQYF	TGTGCCAGCAGCATCCCGACCGGGACAGAAGAGACCCAGTACTTC
NA	TRBV6-5	once	TRBJ2-7	CASSYSGGQSYEQYF	TGTGCCAGCAGTTACTCGGGGGGACAGTCCTACGAGCAGTACTTC
TRBD1	TRBV5-4	NA	TRBJ2-1	CASSFGQGADNEQFF	TGTGCCAGCAGCTTCGGACAGGGGGCCGACAATGAGCAGTTCTTC
TRBD2	TRBV5-4	NA	TRBJ2-1	CASSSGLAGEFDNEQFF	TGTGCCAGCAGCTCAGGACTAGCGGGGGAATTCGACAATGAGCAGTTCTTC
TRBD1	TRBV19	NA	TRBJ1-2	CASITGLRGQGYTF	TGTGCCAGTATCACCGGATTAAGGGGGCAAGGCTACACCTTC
NA	TRBV18	once	TRBJ2-3	CASSPPSSTTDTQYF	TGTGCCAGCTCACCACCAAGCTCCACCACAGATACGCAGTATTTT
NA	TRBV5-6	few	TRBJ1-2	CASSYRSRGYTF	TGTGCCAGCAGCTACAGGTCTAGGGGCTACACCTTC
NA	TRBV5-4	NA	TRBJ2-5	CASSPTLSGLQETQYF	TGTGCCAGCAGCCCCACCCTCAGCGGGCTCCAAGAGACCCAGTACTTC
TRBD1	TRBV19	NA	TRBJ2-6	CASSIRQGATGANVLTF	TGTGCCAGTAGTATCAGGCAGGGGGCGACTGGGGCCAACGTCCTGACTTTC
TRBD1	TRBV14	NA	TRBJ1-6	CASSSGTGVSPLHF	TGTGCCAGCAGCTCCGGGACAGGGGTCTCACCCCTCCACTTT
NA	TRBV20-1	NA	TRBJ1-1	CSASPRVDLEAFF	TGCAGTGCTAGTCCCAGGGTCGACCTTGAAGCTTTCTTT
NA	TRBV27	NA	TRBJ1-2	CASMGAGTPYGYTF	TGTGCCAGCATGGGGGCCGGCACCCCCTATGGCTACACCTTC
NA	TRBV10-1	NA	TRBJ2-1	CASSAQGWGEQFF	TGCGCCAGCAGTGCACAGGGATGGGGTGAGCAGTTCTTC
NA	TRBV6-2/TRBV6-3	few	TRBJ2-7	CASSYSRLTYEQYF	TGTGCCAGCAGTTACAGCAGGTTAACCTACGAGCAGTACTTC
TRBD1	TRBV19	few	TRBJ1-5	CASRHRQGRNQPQHF	TGTGCCAGTAGACATCGACAGGGTCGTAATCAGCCCCAGCATTTT
TRBD1	TRBV2	NA	TRBJ1-3	CASSKGQGTGNTIYF	TGTGCCAGCAGTAAGGGACAGGGTACCGGAAACACCATATATTTT
TRBD2	TRBV6-2/TRBV6-3	NA	TRBJ2-1	CASSFTPGGANEQFF	TGTGCCAGCAGTTTTACACCCGGGGGGGCAAATGAGCAGTTCTTC
NA	TRBV9	once	TRBJ2-5	CASSVAGGRRETQYF	TGTGCCAGCAGCGTAGCGGGGGGCAGGAGGGAGACCCAGTACTTC
NA	TRBV7-8	NA	TRBJ2-7	CASSLAGGSYEQYF	TGTGCCAGCAGCTTAGCAGGGGGTTCCTACGAGCAGTACTTC
NA	TRBV5-4	NA	TRBJ1-4	CASSSKTGLNLGGEKLFF	TGTGCCAGCAGCTCTAAAACAGGATTGAATTTGGGGGGTGAAAAACTGTTTTTT